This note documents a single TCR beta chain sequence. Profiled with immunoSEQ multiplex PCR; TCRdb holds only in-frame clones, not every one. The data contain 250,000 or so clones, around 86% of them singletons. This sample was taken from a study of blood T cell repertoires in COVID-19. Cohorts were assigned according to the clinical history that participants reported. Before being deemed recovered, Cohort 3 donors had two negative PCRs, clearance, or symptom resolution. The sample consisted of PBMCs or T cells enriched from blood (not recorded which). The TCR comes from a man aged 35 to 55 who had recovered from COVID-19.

CDR3 bases: TGTGCCAGCAGTTCAAGACTAGCGGGGGAGCAGTACTTC. Its translation is CASSSRLAGEQYF. V usage is TRBV3-1 (or the pseudogene TRBV3-2) and J usage is TRBJ2-7; 11 nucleotides line up with TRBD2. Unmatched junction bases numbered 5, after V lost 6 bases and J lost 7 bases. The V gene's germline CDR1 is LGHDT and CDR2 YNNKEL (reference sequence). The CDR3 contains 13 residues.